The T cell receptor (beta chain) described here comes from a study of blood T cell repertoires in COVID-19. Study in general: Both acute and convalescent COVID-19 samples were obtained from the United States, Italy and Spain. In each case, the material was cDNA or gDNA derived from T cells, B-cell-depleted T cells, or PBMCs.

The CDR3 covers 14 residues. With V trimmed by 3 bases and J by 7 bases, 4 bases remained unmatched. The germline V gene has CDR1 LNHDA and CDR2 SQIVND (reference sequence). The Seattle patients joined while their infection was active and were tracked longitudinally afterward. Original data processing: Quantification of nucleated cells was approximated via reference gene primer amplification. The method was immunoSEQ multiplex PCR; TCRdb's version includes in-frame clones alone and lacks a portion of them. From that table come the V and J calls and clone size; the DNA was used to work out D and trimming. The sample shows around 170,000 clones, approximately 86% of them seen only once. Turning to this clone: Other DNA sequences in this specimen translate into the identical CDR3.

This TCR was sampled from a man in his sixties with COVID-19, enrolled during active disease. This chain uses TRBV19 with TRBJ1-2; 11 nucleotides agree with TRBD1. Sequencing was carried out using peripheral blood. The CDR3 protein is CASSIGQGAFGYTF. DNA of the CDR3: TGTGCCAGTAGTATTGGACAGGGGGCGTTTGGCTACACCTTC.